This T cell receptor beta chain was recovered during a study of blood T cell repertoires in COVID-19. Study overall: Italy, Spain and the United States were the sources of the convalescent and acute COVID-19 samples. T cells, B-cell-depleted T cells, or PBMCs supplied cDNA or gDNA.

V was shortened by 5 bases and J by 0 bases, with 38 bases between the two germline ends. The V gene's germline CDR1 is MNHNY and CDR2 SVGAGI (reference sequence). This CDR3 is built from 24 residues. Per the original data handling: Amplifying reference gene primers gave estimates of nucleated cell counts. This table comes from immunoSEQ multiplex PCR, and its TCRdb copy is limited to in-frame clones, with some not included. D and trimming were read from the DNA, whereas the V and J calls and clone size are those reported in that table. This sample has approximately 250,000 clones, with 84% found just once.

The specimen was peripheral blood. The origin of this receptor is a woman between 35 and 50 years old who had recovered from COVID-19. V and J are TRBV6-6 and TRBJ1-5, with TRBD1 as a possible D gene (6 bases). The CDR3 here is CASSPPRDTRLYSPWGYSNQPQHF. The CDR3 DNA is TGTGCCAGCAGTCCTCCAAGGGACACAAGGCTATACTCCCCCTGGGGTTATAGCAATCAGCCCCAGCATTTT.